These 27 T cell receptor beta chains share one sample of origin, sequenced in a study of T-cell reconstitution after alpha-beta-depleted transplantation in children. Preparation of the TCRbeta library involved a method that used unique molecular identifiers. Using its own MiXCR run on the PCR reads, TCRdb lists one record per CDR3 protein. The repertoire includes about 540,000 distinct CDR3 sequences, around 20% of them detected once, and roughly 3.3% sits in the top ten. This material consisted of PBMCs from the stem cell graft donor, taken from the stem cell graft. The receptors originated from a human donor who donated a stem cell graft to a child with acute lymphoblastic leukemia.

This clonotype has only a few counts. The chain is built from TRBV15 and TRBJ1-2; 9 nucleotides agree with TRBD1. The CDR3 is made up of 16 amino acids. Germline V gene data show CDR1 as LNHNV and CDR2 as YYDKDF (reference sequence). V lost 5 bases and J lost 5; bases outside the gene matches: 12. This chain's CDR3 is CATSPFRTGADYGYTF. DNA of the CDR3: TGTGCCACCAGCCCTTTCCGGACAGGGGCGGATTATGGCTACACCTTC.

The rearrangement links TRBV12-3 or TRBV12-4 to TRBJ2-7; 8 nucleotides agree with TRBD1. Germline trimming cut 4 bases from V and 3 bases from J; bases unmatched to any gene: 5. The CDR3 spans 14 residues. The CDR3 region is CASSWTGLNYEQYF. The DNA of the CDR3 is TGTGCCAGCAGTTGGACAGGGCTCAACTACGAGCAGTACTTC.

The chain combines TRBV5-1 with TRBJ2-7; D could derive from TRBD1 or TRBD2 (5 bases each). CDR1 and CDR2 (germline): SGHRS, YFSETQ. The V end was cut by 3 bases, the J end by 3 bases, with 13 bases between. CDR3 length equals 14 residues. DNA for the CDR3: TGCGCCAGCAGCTACGGGACCCTTGTCTACGAGCAGTACTTC. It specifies CASSYGTLVYEQYF.

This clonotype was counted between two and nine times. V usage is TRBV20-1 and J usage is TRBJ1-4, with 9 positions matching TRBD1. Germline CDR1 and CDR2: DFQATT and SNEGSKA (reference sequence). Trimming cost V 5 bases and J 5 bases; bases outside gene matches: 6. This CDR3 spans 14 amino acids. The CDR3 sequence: CSALQGAGNEKLFF. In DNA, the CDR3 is TGCAGTGCTCTACAGGGGGCTGGGAATGAAAAACTGTTTTTT.

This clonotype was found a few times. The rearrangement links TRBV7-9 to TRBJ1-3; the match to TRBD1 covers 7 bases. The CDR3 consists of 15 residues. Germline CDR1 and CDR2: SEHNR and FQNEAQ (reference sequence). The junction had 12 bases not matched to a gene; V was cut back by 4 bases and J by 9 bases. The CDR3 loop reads CASSSVHRGKGTIYF. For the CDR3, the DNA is TGTGCCAGCAGCTCCGTTCACAGGGGAAAGGGCACCATATATTTT.

CDR3 sequence: CASRALWGGRGSSTEAFF. DNA for the CDR3: TGTGCCAGCCGTGCGTTGTGGGGGGGCCGTGGTAGTAGCACTGAAGCTTTCTTT. The chain links TRBV21-1 to TRBJ1-1; the table's TRBD1 call for D was not verified on the DNA. TRBV21-1 is described as a pseudogene. This CDR3 comprises 18 residues.

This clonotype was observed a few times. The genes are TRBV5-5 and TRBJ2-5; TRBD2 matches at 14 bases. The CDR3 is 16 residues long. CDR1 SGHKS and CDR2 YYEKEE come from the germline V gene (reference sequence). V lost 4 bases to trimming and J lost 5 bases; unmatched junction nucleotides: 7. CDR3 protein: CASSKGLAGAQETQYF. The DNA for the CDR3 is TGTGCCAGCAGCAAGGGACTAGCGGGAGCTCAGGAGACCCAGTACTTC. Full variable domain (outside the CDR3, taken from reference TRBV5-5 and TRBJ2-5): DAGVTQSPTHLIKTRGQQVTLRCSPISGHKSVSWYQQVLGQGPQFIFQYYEKEERGRGNFPDRFSARQFPNYSSELNVNALLLGDSALYLCASSKGLAGAQETQYFGPGTRLLVL.

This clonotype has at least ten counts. CDR3 sequence reads: CASSIDTTNEQFF. CDR3 bases: TGCGCCAGCAGCATTGACACTACCAATGAGCAGTTCTTC. V is TRBV5-1 and J is TRBJ2-1; D ambiguous. This CDR3 has 13 amino acids. CDR1 and CDR2 (germline): SGHRS, YFSETQ. V was trimmed by 4 bases and J by 6 bases, leaving 11 bases between them.

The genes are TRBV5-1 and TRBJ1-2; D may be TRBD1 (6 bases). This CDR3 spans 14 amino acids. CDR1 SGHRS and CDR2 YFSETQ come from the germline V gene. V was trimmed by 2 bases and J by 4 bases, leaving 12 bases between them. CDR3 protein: CASSLSRDTYGYTF. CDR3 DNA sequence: TGCGCCAGCAGCTTAAGCAGGGACACCTATGGCTACACCTTC.

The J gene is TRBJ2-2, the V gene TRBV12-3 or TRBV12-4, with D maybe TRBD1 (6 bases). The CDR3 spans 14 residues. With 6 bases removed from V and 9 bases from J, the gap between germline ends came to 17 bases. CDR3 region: CASRPRGDLRELFF. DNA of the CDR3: TGTGCCAGCAGGCCCAGGGGAGATCTCAGGGAGCTGTTTTTT.

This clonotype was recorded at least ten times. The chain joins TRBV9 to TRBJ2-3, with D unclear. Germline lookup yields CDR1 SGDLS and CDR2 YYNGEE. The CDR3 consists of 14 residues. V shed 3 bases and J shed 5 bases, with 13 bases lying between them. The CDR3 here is CASSAPPVRDTQYF. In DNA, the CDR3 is TGTGCCAGCAGCGCCCCCCCGGTACGAGATACGCAGTATTTT.

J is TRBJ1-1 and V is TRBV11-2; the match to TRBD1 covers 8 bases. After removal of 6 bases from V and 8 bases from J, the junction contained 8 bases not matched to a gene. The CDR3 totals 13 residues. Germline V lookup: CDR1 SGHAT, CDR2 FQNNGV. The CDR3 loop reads CASSSTGGLEAFF. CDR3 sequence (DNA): TGTGCCAGCAGTTCTACAGGGGGACTGGAAGCTTTCTTT.

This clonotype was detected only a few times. The CDR3 loop reads CSARTSSGRGDEQFF. For the CDR3, the DNA is TGCAGTGCTAGGACGTCAAGCGGGAGAGGCGATGAGCAGTTCTTC. V is TRBV20-1 and J is TRBJ2-1; 8 bases match TRBD2. The CDR3 sequence is 15 residues long. Per germline, CDR1 DFQATT and CDR2 SNEGSKA (reference sequence). The V and J ends lost 3 bases and 8 bases, in that order; junction bases with no gene match: 12.

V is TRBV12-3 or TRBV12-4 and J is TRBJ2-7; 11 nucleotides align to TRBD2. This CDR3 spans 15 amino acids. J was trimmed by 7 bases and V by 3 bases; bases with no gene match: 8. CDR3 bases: TGTGCCAGCAGTTTCGTCGCTAGCGGGAGGCGAGAGCAGTACTTC. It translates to CASSFVASGRREQYF.

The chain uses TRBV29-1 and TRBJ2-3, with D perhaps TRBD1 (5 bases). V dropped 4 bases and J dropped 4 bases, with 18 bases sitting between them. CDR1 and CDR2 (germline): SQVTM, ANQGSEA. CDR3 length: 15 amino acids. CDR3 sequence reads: CSVGERGKSSDTQYF. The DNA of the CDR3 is TGCAGCGTTGGAGAAAGGGGCAAGTCGTCAGATACGCAGTATTTT.

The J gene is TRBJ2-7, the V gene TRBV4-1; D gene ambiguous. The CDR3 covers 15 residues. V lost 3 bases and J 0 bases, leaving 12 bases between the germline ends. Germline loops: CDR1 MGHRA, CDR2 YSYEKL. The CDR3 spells CASSHDGLSSYEQYF. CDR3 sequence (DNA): TGCGCCAGCAGCCATGACGGATTGAGCTCCTACGAGCAGTACTTC.

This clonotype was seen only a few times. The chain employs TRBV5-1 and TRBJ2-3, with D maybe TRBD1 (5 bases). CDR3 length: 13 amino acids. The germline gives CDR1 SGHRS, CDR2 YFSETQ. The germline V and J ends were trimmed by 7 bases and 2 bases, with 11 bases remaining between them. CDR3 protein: CASALGVTDTQYF. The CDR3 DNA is TGCGCCAGCGCCTTAGGGGTCACAGATACGCAGTATTTT.

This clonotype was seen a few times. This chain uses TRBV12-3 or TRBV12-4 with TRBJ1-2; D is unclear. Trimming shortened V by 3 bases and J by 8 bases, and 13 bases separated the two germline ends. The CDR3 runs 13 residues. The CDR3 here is CASSFLEVEGYTF. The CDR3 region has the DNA TGTGCCAGCAGTTTTCTGGAGGTCGAGGGCTACACCTTC.

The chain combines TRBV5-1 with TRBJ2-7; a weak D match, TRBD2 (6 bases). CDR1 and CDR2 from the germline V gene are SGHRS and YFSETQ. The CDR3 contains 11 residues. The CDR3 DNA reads TGCAATTCTAGGATCGGGGGCGAGCAGTACTTC. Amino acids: CNSRIGGEQYF.

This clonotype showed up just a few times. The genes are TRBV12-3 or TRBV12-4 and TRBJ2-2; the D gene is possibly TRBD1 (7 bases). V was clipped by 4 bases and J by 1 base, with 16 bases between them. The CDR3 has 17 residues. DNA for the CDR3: TGTGCCAGCAGTTCTGGAGGGGGCGAGGGGAACACCGGGGAGCTGTTTTTT. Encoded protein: CASSSGGGEGNTGELFF.

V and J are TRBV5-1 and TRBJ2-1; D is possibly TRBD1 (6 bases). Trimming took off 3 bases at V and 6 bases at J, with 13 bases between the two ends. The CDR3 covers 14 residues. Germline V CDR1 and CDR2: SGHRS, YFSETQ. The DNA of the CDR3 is TGCGCCAGCAGCTACCCGCAACAGGGCAATGAGCAGTTCTTC. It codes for CASSYPQQGNEQFF.

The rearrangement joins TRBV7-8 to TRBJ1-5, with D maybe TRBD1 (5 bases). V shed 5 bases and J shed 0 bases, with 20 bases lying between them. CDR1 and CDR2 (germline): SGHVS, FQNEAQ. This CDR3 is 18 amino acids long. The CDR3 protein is CASSELPLTAYSNQPQHF. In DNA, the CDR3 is TGTGCCAGCAGCGAATTACCCTTGACAGCTTATAGCAATCAGCCCCAGCATTTT.

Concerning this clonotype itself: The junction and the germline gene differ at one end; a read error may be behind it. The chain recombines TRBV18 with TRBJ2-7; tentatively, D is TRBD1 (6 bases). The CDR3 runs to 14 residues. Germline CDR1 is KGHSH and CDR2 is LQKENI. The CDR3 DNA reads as TGTGCCAGCTCGCCACAGGGCCGGTCCTACGAGCAGTACTTC. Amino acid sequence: CASSPQGRSYEQYF. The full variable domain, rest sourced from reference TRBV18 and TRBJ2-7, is NAGVMQNPRHLVRRRGQEARLRCSPMKGHSHVYWYRQLPEEGLKFMVYLQKENIIDESGMPKERFSAEFPKEGPSILRIQQVVRGDSAAYFCASSPQGRSYEQYFGPGTRLTVT.

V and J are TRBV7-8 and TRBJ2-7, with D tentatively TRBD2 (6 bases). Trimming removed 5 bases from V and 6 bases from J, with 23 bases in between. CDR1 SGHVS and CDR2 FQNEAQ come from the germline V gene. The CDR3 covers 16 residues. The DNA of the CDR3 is TGTGCCAGCAGCCCCATGGTGGGGACGGAGGGAGTCGAGCAGTACTTC. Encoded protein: CASSPMVGTEGVEQYF.

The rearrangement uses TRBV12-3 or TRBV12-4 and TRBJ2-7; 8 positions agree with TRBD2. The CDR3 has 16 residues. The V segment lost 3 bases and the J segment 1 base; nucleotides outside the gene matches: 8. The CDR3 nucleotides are TGTGCCAGCAGTTTGCACTCGGGACTAGGGTCCTACGAGCAGTACTTC. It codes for CASSLHSGLGSYEQYF.

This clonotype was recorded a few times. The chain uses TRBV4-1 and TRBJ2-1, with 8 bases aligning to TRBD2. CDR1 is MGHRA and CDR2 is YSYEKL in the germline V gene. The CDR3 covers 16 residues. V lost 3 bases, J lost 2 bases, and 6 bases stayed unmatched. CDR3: CASSQPNSGAYNEQFF. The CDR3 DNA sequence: TGCGCCAGCAGCCAGCCTAATAGCGGGGCCTACAATGAGCAGTTCTTC.

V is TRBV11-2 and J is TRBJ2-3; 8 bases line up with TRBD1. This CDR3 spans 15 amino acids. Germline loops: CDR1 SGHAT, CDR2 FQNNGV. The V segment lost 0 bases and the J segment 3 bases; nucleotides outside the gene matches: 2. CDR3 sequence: CASSLDGTGTDTQYF. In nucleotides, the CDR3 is TGTGCCAGCAGCTTAGATGGGACAGGTACAGATACGCAGTATTTT.